The 22 T cell receptor beta chains reported below all come from one sample, sequenced in a study of T-cell reconstitution after alpha-beta-depleted transplantation in children (dated by TCRdb to the mid-2010s). To prepare the library, PCR was applied. For sequencing, an Illumina HiSeq 2500 was employed. TCR libraries were prepared with molecular barcoding, using unique molecular identifiers to normalize TCRbeta repertoire quantification. Through fastp at Q25 and MiXCR, TCRdb rebuilt clones from the public reads, retaining in-frame beta chains. Rows matching on CDR3 protein sequence are summarized as one entry with the most common DNA and genes. Within this sample are about 480,000 distinct CDR3 sequences, with approximately 12% of them counted one time only. The top ten constitute about 6% of the sample. The sequenced sample was PBMCs from the stem cell graft donor, obtained from the stem cell graft. The receptors were gathered from a human donor who donated a stem cell graft to a child with combined immunodeficiency.

The chain recombines TRBV7-9 with TRBJ1-1; D remains unclear. The CDR3 spans 11 residues. From germline, CDR1 is SEHNR and CDR2 FQNEAQ (reference sequence). Trimming took off 9 bases at V and 4 bases at J, with 9 bases between the two ends. CDR3 sequence (DNA): TGTGCCAGTCTTCGGGGCACTGAAGCTTTCTTT. It is translated as CASLRGTEAFF.

V and J are TRBV2 and TRBJ2-7; a weak D match, TRBD1 (6 bases). Germline-derived CDR1 and CDR2 are SNHLY and FYNNEI. This CDR3 is 14 amino acids long. V shed 6 bases and J shed 0 bases, with 12 bases lying between them. CDR3 in amino acids: CASRHRDHSYEQYF. The CDR3 region has the DNA TGTGCCAGCAGGCACAGGGATCACTCCTACGAGCAGTACTTC. The variable domain in full, completed from reference TRBV2 and TRBJ2-7, reads EPEVTQTPSHQVTQMGQEVILRCVPISNHLYFYWYRQILGQKVEFLVSFYNNEISEKSEIFDDQFSVERPDGSNFTLKIRSTKLEDSAMYFCASRHRDHSYEQYFGPGTRLTVT.

The table lists this clonotype with a few counts. J is TRBJ1-1 and V is TRBV5-1, with TRBD1 matching over 7 bases. V shed 0 bases, J shed 5 bases, and the junction held 4 bases outside the gene matches. CDR1 and CDR2 (germline): SGHRS, YFSETQ. This CDR3 region has 14 residues. The CDR3 reads CASSLEGGWTEAFF. In nucleotides, the CDR3 is TGCGCCAGCAGCTTGGAAGGGGGCTGGACTGAAGCTTTCTTT. Looking up the rest from reference TRBV5-1 and TRBJ1-1 gives the full variable domain: KAGVTQTPRYLIKTRGQQVTLSCSPISGHRSVSWYQQTPGQGLQFLFEYFSETQRNKGNFPGRFSGRQFSNSRSEMNVSTLELGDSALYLCASSLEGGWTEAFFGQGTRLTVV.

The J gene is TRBJ2-1, the V gene TRBV2; no firm D call. The CDR3 covers 22 residues. The V gene lost 0 bases and the J gene lost 1 base, with 28 bases spanning the gap. Germline CDR1 and CDR2: SNHLY and FYNNEI. The CDR3 coding sequence is TGTGCCAGCAGTGAAGCGGATAGAGAACAGATTAATAATATCAGGTCCTACAATGAGCAGTTCTTC. Its protein product is CASSEADREQINNIRSYNEQFF.

This sequence joins TRBV7-2 and TRBJ2-2; perhaps TRBD2 as D (6 bases). The germline V gene encodes CDR1 SGHTA and CDR2 FQGNSA. The CDR3 consists of 15 residues. Trimming left V 2 bases short and J 3 bases short, with 10 bases between. This CDR3 reads CASSLTGLDTGELFF. CDR3 DNA sequence: TGTGCCAGCAGCTTAACGGGACTCGACACCGGGGAGCTGTTTTTT.

This clonotype was counted a few times. The chain links TRBV15 to TRBJ1-1, with unresolved D. Trimming removed 1 base at V and 1 base at J, with 4 bases between. This CDR3 has 13 residues. Germline V gene data show CDR1 as LNHNV and CDR2 as YYDKDF (reference sequence). The CDR3 nucleotides are TGTGCCACCAGCAGAGCGCAGAACACTGAAGCTTTCTTT. Translation: CATSRAQNTEAFF.

This clonotype was counted between two and nine times. The genes are TRBV7-9 and TRBJ2-7, with 10 bases aligning to TRBD1. This CDR3 has 16 amino acids. V lost 2 bases and J lost 4; bases outside the gene matches: 8. Germline loops: CDR1 SEHNR, CDR2 FQNEAQ (reference sequence). CDR3 DNA: TGTGCCAGCAGCTTATCAAACGGACAGGGGGGGTACGAGCAGTACTTC. It codes for CASSLSNGQGGYEQYF.

The chain employs TRBV10-3 and TRBJ2-5; D unclear. The CDR3 consists of 14 residues. V shed 0 bases and J shed 5 bases, with 10 bases lying between them. CDR1 and CDR2 (germline): ENHRY, SYGVKD. The CDR3 reads CAISESFLRETQYF. CDR3 nucleotides: TGTGCCATCAGTGAGTCGTTTTTGCGTGAGACCCAGTACTTC.

The chain links TRBV20-1 to TRBJ2-4; 9 bases align to TRBD1. Trimming removed 1 base from V and 9 bases from J; junction bases left unmatched: 7. Germline CDR1 reads DFQATT; CDR2 reads SNEGSKA (reference sequence). The CDR3 is made up of 14 amino acids. The DNA for the CDR3 is TGCAGTGCTAGAGCCGGGACAGGGAAGGGCATTCAGTACTTC. Amino acids: CSARAGTGKGIQYF.

There are a few counts of this clonotype. This chain joins TRBV5-1 and TRBJ2-5, with unresolved D. V was pared by 4 bases and J by 5 bases, with 15 bases between. Germline CDR1 reads SGHRS; CDR2 reads YFSETQ. The CDR3 consists of 14 residues. CDR3 loop: CASSPHGVGETQYF. The CDR3 nucleotides are TGCGCCAGCAGCCCCCACGGAGTAGGGGAGACCCAGTACTTC.

There are many counts of this clonotype. V is TRBV27 and J is TRBJ2-1, with 12 bases fitting TRBD2. Trimming cost V 5 bases and J 8 bases; bases outside gene matches: 7. CDR1 is MNHEY and CDR2 is SMNVEV in the germline V gene (reference sequence). The CDR3 runs to 15 residues. The CDR3 sequence is CASSAGTSGSYEQFF. The CDR3 coding sequence is TGTGCCAGCAGTGCTGGGACTAGCGGGTCCTATGAGCAGTTCTTC.

The chain is built from TRBV10-3 and TRBJ1-3; TRBD1 agrees at 7 bases. Trimming removed 7 bases from V and 0 bases from J; junction bases left unmatched: 6. Germline CDR1 reads ENHRY; CDR2 reads SYGVKD. This CDR3 spans 15 amino acids. In nucleotides, the CDR3 is TGTGCCATCACCCGCGACAGGGACTCTGGAAACACCATATATTTT. The encoded protein is CAITRDRDSGNTIYF.

This clonotype occurred many times. V and J are TRBV24-1 and TRBJ2-4; D unresolved. V dropped 4 bases and J dropped 3 bases, with 9 bases sitting between them. Germline V gene sequence: CDR1 KGHDR, CDR2 SFDVKD. The CDR3 totals 14 residues. The CDR3 bases are TGTGCCACCAGTGACCGCGTACGCAAAAACATTCAGTACTTC. Encoded protein: CATSDRVRKNIQYF.

The chain links TRBV12-2 to TRBJ2-1; the table's D gene call, TRBD2, was not cross checked with the DNA. TRBV12-2 is noted as a pseudogene. This CDR3 comprises 16 residues. CDR3 coding DNA: TGTGCAAGTCGCTCCCTACTAGCGGGAGCTTACAATGAGCAGTTCTTC. This translates into CASRSLLAGAYNEQFF.

This clonotype occurred a few times. This sequence joins TRBV11-1 and TRBJ2-5; possible D gene TRBD2, 5 bases. The CDR3 spans 16 residues. Germline V lookup: CDR1 SGHAT, CDR2 FQDESV (reference sequence). V dropped 7 bases and J dropped 2 bases, with 20 bases sitting between them. CDR3 amino acids: CASTPGVGTRQETQYF. The CDR3 coding sequence is TGTGCCAGCACCCCCGGGGTGGGAACCCGACAAGAGACCCAGTACTTC. Supplemented by reference TRBV11-1 and TRBJ2-5, the full variable domain reads EAEVAQSPRYKITEKSQAVAFWCDPISGHATLYWYRQILGQGPELLVQFQDESVVDDSQLPKDRFSAERLKGVDSTLKIQPAELGDSAMYLCASTPGVGTRQETQYFGPGTRLLVL.

Many counts were recorded for this clonotype. The chain joins TRBV7-2 to TRBJ2-3, with TRBD2 matching over 8 bases. The CDR3 extends over 18 amino acids. Germline loops: CDR1 SGHTA, CDR2 FQGNSA. V dropped 2 bases and J dropped 6; count of bases not matched to a gene: 16. CDR3 residues: CASSLRLVGGGPRDTQYF. CDR3 nucleotide sequence: TGTGCCAGCAGCTTACGTCTGGTCGGGGGGGGACCAAGGGATACGCAGTATTTT.

The V and J genes are TRBV15 and TRBJ1-6, with D uncertain. Trimming cost V 0 bases and J 8 bases, with 11 bases left between them. The CDR3 loop spans 15 amino acids. CDR1 is LNHNV and CDR2 is YYDKDF in the germline V gene (reference sequence). The CDR3 is CATSRDRTTDSPLHF. As DNA, the CDR3 is TGTGCCACCAGCAGAGATAGGACGACGGATTCACCCCTCCACTTT.

The sample holds a few counts of this clonotype. The chain joins TRBV30 to TRBJ1-1; perhaps TRBD1 as D (5 bases). Between the trimmed V and J ends, which lost 0 bases and 8 bases, there was a span of 13 bases. The V gene's germline CDR1 is GTSNPN and CDR2 SVGIG (reference sequence). The CDR3 has 13 amino acids. CDR3 in DNA: TGTGCCTGGAGTGTAAGCAGGGCGGTAGAAGCTTTCTTT. It encodes CAWSVSRAVEAFF.

This clonotype was picked up many times. The chain combines TRBV5-1 with TRBJ2-3, with TRBD2 matching 8 bases. This CDR3 region has 15 residues. Germline V gene data show CDR1 as SGHRS and CDR2 as YFSETQ. With 4 bases clipped from V and 5 bases from J, the junction kept 9 bases outside the gene matches. The CDR3 bases are TGCGCCAGCAGCCCCCCCGTGGCGGGAGGAGATACGCAGTATTTT. Its translation: CASSPPVAGGDTQYF.

This clonotype came up a few times. The chain recombines TRBV14 with TRBJ1-6; TRBD1 is a possible D gene (5 bases). V was clipped by 1 base and J by 7 bases, with 17 bases between them. Germline V gene sequence: CDR1 SGHDN, CDR2 FVKESK. There are 17 residues in the CDR3. In DNA, the CDR3 is TGTGCCAGCAGCCAAGTGCCTAGGACAACCAAGAATTCACCCCTCCACTTT. It specifies CASSQVPRTTKNSPLHF.

This clonotype showed up many times. This chain joins TRBV12-3 or TRBV12-4 and TRBJ2-7; D is perhaps TRBD1 (5 bases). The CDR3 runs 15 residues. Trimming shortened V by 5 bases and J by 1 base, and 15 bases separated the two germline ends. The CDR3 DNA is TGTGCCAGCAGTACCCAGGGTGAGCCATCCTACGAGCAGTACTTC. Translating it yields CASSTQGEPSYEQYF.

The CDR3 DNA sequence: TGTGCCACCAGCAGAGATCAAGGACACCTACCTTCAGATACGCAGTATTTT. It encodes CATSRDQGHLPSDTQYF. The V gene is TRBV15, the J gene TRBJ2-3, with D perhaps matching TRBD1 (5 bases). CDR3 length equals 17 residues. The ends were cut back, 0 bases at V and 4 bases at J, with 17 bases in the middle. Germline V CDR1 and CDR2: LNHNV, YYDKDF (reference sequence).